The rows below give T cell receptor beta chains drawn from one sample of a study of regulatory T cells in long-lasting Graves disease. MiXCR was run by TCRdb on the multiplex PCR reads, yielding one entry per CDR3 protein. The repertoire includes some 500,000 distinct CDR3 sequences, roughly 16% of them detected once, and 20% to 25% sits in the top ten. These data were also reused for a study on T cells in Graves' hyperthyroidism and ophthalmopathy.

Source: peripheral blood mononuclear cells (PBMCs), taken at new diagnosis, from a patient treated with antithyroid drugs. All receptors come from a woman between 40 and 65 years old with Graves disease. Each CDR3 is given with its conserved first and last residue. The D gene is left open where the match is weak. Only part of the rows carry a size: once, few, many, or a class if the clone is expanded.

D: NA; V: TRBV5-1; J: TRBJ1-1; size: NA; DNA: TGCGCCAGCAGCTTGGGCCGGGGGGGAGGGGTCGGTACTGAAGCTTTCTTT; CDR3: CASSLGRGGGVGTEAFF
D: NA; V: TRBV5-8; J: TRBJ1-5; size: NA; DNA: TGTGCCAGCAGCTTGGTGGAAGCATGGGGTGCCCACAATCAGCCCCAGCATTTT; CDR3: CASSLVEAWGAHNQPQHF
D: NA; V: TRBV4-1; J: TRBJ2-3; size: few; DNA: TGCGCCAGCAGCCAAGATTGGGGGGCAGGGGATACGCAGTATTTT; CDR3: CASSQDWGAGDTQYF
D: NA; V: TRBV7-9; J: TRBJ2-3; size: many; DNA: TGTGCCAGCAACCACGACACAGATACGCAGTATTTT; CDR3: CASNHDTDTQYF
D: NA; V: TRBV3-1; J: TRBJ2-7; size: NA; DNA: TGTGCCAGCAGCCGATTCGGTGAGCAGTACTTC; CDR3: CASSRFGEQYF
D: TRBD1; V: TRBV24-1; J: TRBJ1-1; size: many; DNA: TGTGCCACACCCAGCCGACAGGGGAAAGGGAGAGTTGAAGCTTTCTTT; CDR3: CATPSRQGKGRVEAFF
D: NA; V: TRBV28; J: TRBJ1-5; size: NA; DNA: TGTGCCAGCAGTTCCAGGGGAGGCAATCAGCCCCAGCATTTT; CDR3: CASSSRGGNQPQHF
D: NA; V: TRBV10-2; J: TRBJ1-2; size: NA; DNA: TGCGCCAGCAGTGAACTCCCAAGCTATGGCTACACCTTC; CDR3: CASSELPSYGYTF
D: TRBD1; V: TRBV5-6; J: TRBJ1-2; size: few; DNA: TGTGCCAGCAGGCCAGGGGGTAACTATGGCTACACCTTC; CDR3: CASRPGGNYGYTF
D: TRBD1; V: TRBV5-1; J: TRBJ2-2; size: many; DNA: TGCGCCAGCAGCCCCGGGACAGTCTACACCGGGGAGCTGTTTTTT; CDR3: CASSPGTVYTGELFF
D: NA; V: TRBV3-1; J: TRBJ2-7; size: many; DNA: TGTGCCAGCAGCCAAGATGATGCAGGGAACTACGAGCAGTACTTC; CDR3: CASSQDDAGNYEQYF
D: TRBD2; V: TRBV20-1; J: TRBJ2-1; size: many; DNA: TGCAGTGCTAGGGGCGGGGGGGCCATTAGTGAGCAGTTCTTC; CDR3: CSARGGGAISEQFF
D: NA; V: TRBV19; J: TRBJ1-2; size: NA; DNA: TGTGCCAGTAGTCAGGGCCCCCCCTCAGAAAACTATGGCTACACCTTC; CDR3: CASSQGPPSENYGYTF
D: TRBD1; V: TRBV12-3/TRBV12-4; J: TRBJ2-7; size: many; DNA: TGTGCCAGCAACCCGACAGGGGAATCCTACGAGCAGTACTTC; CDR3: CASNPTGESYEQYF
D: NA; V: TRBV3-1; J: TRBJ2-1; size: many; DNA: TGTGCCAGCAGCCAAGGACGCCTCCTGTTCTTC; CDR3: CASSQGRLLFF
D: NA; V: TRBV24-1; J: TRBJ1-1; size: many; DNA: TGTGCCACCAGTGAGCCCGGGGGAACTGAAGCTTTCTTT; CDR3: CATSEPGGTEAFF
D: NA; V: TRBV3-1; J: TRBJ1-1; size: many; DNA: TGTGCCAGCAGCCAAGATCCGGTAGAAGCTTTCTTT; CDR3: CASSQDPVEAFF
D: TRBD1; V: TRBV5-5; J: TRBJ1-2; size: NA; DNA: TGTGCCAGCAGCTTGTATGAGACAGGGCGTTTTTACACCTTC; CDR3: CASSLYETGRFYTF
D: TRBD1; V: TRBV20-1; J: TRBJ1-5; size: few; DNA: TGCAGTGCTAGGGTTGGGCAGGGGGGTCAGCCCCAGCATTTT; CDR3: CSARVGQGGQPQHF
D: TRBD1; V: TRBV27; J: TRBJ1-6; size: NA; DNA: TGTGCCAGCAGTTTGAAAGGACAGGGGACACCCCTCCACTTT; CDR3: CASSLKGQGTPLHF
D: TRBD2; V: TRBV20-1; J: TRBJ2-1; size: few; DNA: TGCAGTGCGCCCCAGACTAGCGGGACCTACAATGAGCAGTTCTTC; CDR3: CSAPQTSGTYNEQFF
D: NA; V: TRBV13; J: TRBJ1-3; size: few; DNA: TGTGCCAGCAGCGCGAGAGGAGAGGCATCGTTGGGAAACACCATATATTTT; CDR3: CASSARGEASLGNTIYF
D: NA; V: TRBV12-3/TRBV12-4; J: TRBJ2-7; size: many; DNA: TGTGCCAGCAGTGGGTGGGACGGTAGTTCCTACGAGCAGTACTTC; CDR3: CASSGWDGSSYEQYF
D: NA; V: TRBV3-1; J: TRBJ1-1; size: NA; DNA: TGTGCCAGCAGCCAAATGGGCGACACTGAAGCTTTCTTT; CDR3: CASSQMGDTEAFF
D: TRBD1; V: TRBV7-8; J: TRBJ2-2; size: many; DNA: TGTGCCAGCAGCCCCAGACAGGGCTCCGCCGGGGAGCTGTTTTTT; CDR3: CASSPRQGSAGELFF
D: NA; V: TRBV10-2; J: TRBJ2-2; size: NA; DNA: TGCGCCAGCATAGGTGTTCCGGGACATTCGAACACCGGGGAGCTGTTTTTT; CDR3: CASIGVPGHSNTGELFF
D: NA; V: TRBV20-1; J: TRBJ2-7; size: NA; DNA: TGCAGTGCTGGAGGCGAGGGGCCGAACGAGCAGTACTTC; CDR3: CSAGGEGPNEQYF
D: NA; V: TRBV6-2/TRBV6-3; J: TRBJ2-7; size: NA; DNA: TGTGCCAGCACCCCAACCGGGACAAGTTACGAGCAGTACTTC; CDR3: CASTPTGTSYEQYF
D: TRBD1; V: TRBV2; J: TRBJ2-1; size: NA; DNA: TGTGCCATTCGGGACAGGGACTACAATGAGCAGTTCTTC; CDR3: CAIRDRDYNEQFF
D: NA; V: TRBV5-5; J: TRBJ1-5; size: few; DNA: TGTGCCAGCAGCTTTTCAGTCGATCAGCCCCAGCATTTT; CDR3: CASSFSVDQPQHF
D: NA; V: TRBV5-1; J: TRBJ2-2; size: many; DNA: TGCGCCAGCAGCTTGGTTGACGGGGAGCTGTTTTTT; CDR3: CASSLVDGELFF
D: NA; V: TRBV20-1; J: TRBJ1-4; size: NA; DNA: TGCAGTGCTAGAGCTCCGAACAGGGAAAAACTGTTTTTT; CDR3: CSARAPNREKLFF
D: TRBD2; V: TRBV7-2; J: TRBJ2-2; size: NA; DNA: TGTGCCAGCAGCTTAGAAAGGGTAGCGGGGGTTGTGTACACCGGGGGGCTGTTTTTT; CDR3: CASSLERVAGVVYTGGLFF
D: TRBD2; V: TRBV20-1; J: TRBJ2-3; size: many; DNA: TGCAGTGCCCGGACTAGCAGCCCAGATACGCAGTATTTT; CDR3: CSARTSSPDTQYF
D: TRBD2; V: TRBV13; J: TRBJ2-1; size: few; DNA: TGTGCCAGCAGCTTAGAAATCGGGGGGGCTCAAAATGAGCAGTTCTTC; CDR3: CASSLEIGGAQNEQFF
D: TRBD1; V: TRBV10-3; J: TRBJ1-6; size: NA; DNA: TGTGCCATCAGTGAGTCGACAGGGAGTTCACCCCTCCACTTT; CDR3: CAISESTGSSPLHF
D: NA; V: TRBV14; J: TRBJ1-6; size: NA; DNA: TGTGCCAGCAGCCAAGAGTATGGGCGGGGACGAGGTGCACCCCTCCACTTT; CDR3: CASSQEYGRGRGAPLHF
D: TRBD1; V: TRBV24-1; J: TRBJ2-5; size: few; DNA: TGTGCCACCAGTGATTCTGCGACGGACAGGGGCCAAGAGACCCAGTACTTC; CDR3: CATSDSATDRGQETQYF
D: NA; V: TRBV27; J: TRBJ1-5; size: few; DNA: TGTGCCACAGCCCGAACAGGGCAATGGGGTCAGCCCCAGCATTTT; CDR3: CATARTGQWGQPQHF
D: NA; V: TRBV2; J: TRBJ2-1; size: many; DNA: TGTGCCAGCAGCTTAACCGGGACCCTTCAGTTCTTC; CDR3: CASSLTGTLQFF
D: NA; V: TRBV12-3/TRBV12-4; J: TRBJ1-1; size: few; DNA: TGTGCCAGCAGAATTCGGAGGAACACTGAAGCTTTCTTT; CDR3: CASRIRRNTEAFF
D: TRBD1; V: TRBV12-5; J: TRBJ2-5; size: NA; DNA: TGTGCTAGTGGTTCGTCAGGGGGTAGGCTAGAAGAGGCCCAGTACTTC; CDR3: CASGSSGGRLEEAQYF
D: NA; V: TRBV5-1; J: TRBJ2-2; size: many; DNA: TGCGCCAGCAGGGATCTGGGAGTGAACACCGGGGAGCTGTTTTTT; CDR3: CASRDLGVNTGELFF
D: TRBD2; V: TRBV3-1; J: TRBJ2-5; size: few; DNA: TGTGCCAGCAGCCACCAATTCGGGACTAGTCAGACCCAGTACTTC; CDR3: CASSHQFGTSQTQYF
D: NA; V: TRBV10-3; J: TRBJ1-6; size: NA; DNA: TGTGCCATCAGTGAGGGCCTTTATTCACCCCTCCACTTT; CDR3: CAISEGLYSPLHF
D: NA; V: TRBV30; J: TRBJ1-6; size: NA; DNA: TGTGCCTGGGGCCCCTTTCCAGAGAGCAATAATTCACCCCTCCACTTT; CDR3: CAWGPFPESNNSPLHF
D: NA; V: TRBV5-1; J: TRBJ2-4; size: NA; DNA: TGCGCCAGCAGCTTGGGAGGCGGTGAAAACATTCAGTACTTC; CDR3: CASSLGGGENIQYF